A single sample is the source of the 8 T cell receptor beta chains below, sequenced in a study of monozygotic twins with inflammatory bowel disease. Following a re-call of the 5' RACE reads, TCRdb has one entry per CDR3 protein and lacks DNA. The table for this sample gives 330,000 or so distinct CDR3 sequences. Sequencing was done on a sample of blood. The receptors shown here come from a human donor with ulcerative colitis or Crohn's disease, or a healthy co-twin of an affected twin (not recorded which).

This rearrangement joins TRBV21-1 to TRBJ2-7; there is no DNA to check the TCRdb D call of TRBD2. TRBV21-1 is assigned pseudogene status. The CDR3 covers 15 residues. CDR3: CASSKVLLADFEQYF.

This rearrangement joins TRBV24-1 to TRBJ2-3; TCRdb calls TRBD2, which cannot be checked without DNA. Germline values: CDR1 KGHDR, CDR2 SFDVKD. This CDR3 is built from 16 residues. The CDR3 spells CATSDLTGGGTDTQYF.

The chain carries TRBV5-1 and TRBJ1-4. The CDR3 has 13 amino acids. Germline CDR1 and CDR2: SGHRS and YFSETQ. This CDR3 reads CASSAGTNEKLFF.

This chain joins TRBV3-1 and TRBJ2-1; TCRdb lists TRBD2, though no DNA is available to test this call. Germline assignment: CDR1 LGHDT and CDR2 YNNKEL (reference sequence). The CDR3 is made up of 16 amino acids. CDR3 sequence reads: CASSHTRLAAHNEQFF.

The rearrangement uses TRBV11-2 and TRBJ2-2. The CDR3 is 14 residues long. The germline V gene has CDR1 SGHAT and CDR2 FQNNGV. The CDR3 sequence is CASRLNSNTGELFF.

This rearrangement joins TRBV7-8 to TRBJ2-1. This CDR3 is 11 amino acids long. Germline assignment: CDR1 SGHVS and CDR2 FQNEAQ. The chain's CDR3 is CASSLSTEQFF.

The chain links TRBV28 to TRBJ1-1; the TCRdb D gene call, TRBD1, has no DNA to confirm it. The germline CDR1 and CDR2 sequences are MDHEN and SYDVKM. This CDR3 is built from 15 residues. The CDR3 here is CASSLNAGADTEAFF.

The chain employs TRBV4-2 and TRBJ2-5. Germline V gene data show CDR1 as LGHNA and CDR2 as YNFKEQ. CDR3 size: 17 residues. This CDR3 reads CASSQGGSKGYQETQYF.